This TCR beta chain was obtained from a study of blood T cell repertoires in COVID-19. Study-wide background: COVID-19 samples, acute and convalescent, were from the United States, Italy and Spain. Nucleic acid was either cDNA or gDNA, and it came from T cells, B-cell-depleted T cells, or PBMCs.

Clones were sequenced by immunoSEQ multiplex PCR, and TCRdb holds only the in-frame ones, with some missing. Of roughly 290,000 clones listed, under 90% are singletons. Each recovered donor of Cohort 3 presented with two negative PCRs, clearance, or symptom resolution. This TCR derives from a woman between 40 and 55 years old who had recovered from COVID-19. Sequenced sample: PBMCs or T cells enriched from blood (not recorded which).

The CDR3 sequence is CASRLYQGNEAFF. The CDR3 nucleotides read TGTGCCAGCAGATTGTACCAGGGGAATGAAGCTTTCTTT. The chain joins TRBV5-6 to TRBJ1-1; a possible D gene is TRBD1 (6 bases). CDR3 length equals 13 residues. The ends were cut back, 5 bases at V and 7 bases at J, with 15 bases in the middle. CDR1 and CDR2 from the germline V gene are SGHDT and YYEEEE.